This note documents a single TCR beta chain sequence. Its matching antigen is unknown. Both 60 Vbeta primers and 13 Jbeta primers went into the PCR. Produced via immunoSEQ multiplex PCR; TCRdb's table is partial and in-frame only. The table has fewer than 250,000 clones, about 80% seen once. This sample is part of a study of cytomegalovirus exposure and HLA in healthy donors. Study results and limitations: Per a prior analysis, the majority of TCR beta V segments were productive roughly 87% or roughly 30% of the time.

Although they were nominally healthy when sampled, donors likely had unrecorded immune exposures. V was pared by 3 bases and J by 5 bases, with 14 bases between. The CDR3 has 14 residues. Germline V CDR1 and CDR2: SEHNR, FQNEAQ (reference sequence). This clonotype was obtained from a woman aged 45 to 65 in good health and CMV-seropositive. The V and J genes are TRBV7-9 and TRBJ2-7; weak D call: TRBD2 (6 bases). The specimen was PBMCs. The chain's CDR3 is CASSLGLRSHEQYF. The DNA of the CDR3 is TGTGCCAGCAGCTTGGGACTCCGGAGCCACGAGCAGTACTTC.